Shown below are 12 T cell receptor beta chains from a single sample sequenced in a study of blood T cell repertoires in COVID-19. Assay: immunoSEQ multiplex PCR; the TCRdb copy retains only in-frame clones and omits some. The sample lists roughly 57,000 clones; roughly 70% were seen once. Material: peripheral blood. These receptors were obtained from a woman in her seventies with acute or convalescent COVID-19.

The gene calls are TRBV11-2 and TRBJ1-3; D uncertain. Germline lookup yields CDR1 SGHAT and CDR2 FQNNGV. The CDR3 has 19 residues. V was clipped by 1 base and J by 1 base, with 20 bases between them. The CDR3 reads CASSLASPIRGSSGNTIYF. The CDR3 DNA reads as TGTGCCAGCAGCTTAGCCTCTCCTATCCGGGGATCGTCTGGAAACACCATATATTTT.

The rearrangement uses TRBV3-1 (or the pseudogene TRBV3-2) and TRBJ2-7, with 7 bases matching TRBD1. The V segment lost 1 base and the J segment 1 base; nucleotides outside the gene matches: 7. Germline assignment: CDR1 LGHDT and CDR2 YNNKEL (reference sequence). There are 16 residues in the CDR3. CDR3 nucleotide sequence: TGTGCCAGCAGCCAAGGGCACAGGGGCTTATCCTACGAGCAGTACGTC. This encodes CASSQGHRGLSYEQYV.

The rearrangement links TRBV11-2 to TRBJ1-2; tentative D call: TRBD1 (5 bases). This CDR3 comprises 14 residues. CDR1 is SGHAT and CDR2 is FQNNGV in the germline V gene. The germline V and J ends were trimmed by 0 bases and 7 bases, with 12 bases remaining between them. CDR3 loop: CASSLDREKGGYTF. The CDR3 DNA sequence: TGTGCCAGCAGCTTAGACAGGGAAAAGGGTGGCTACACCTTC.

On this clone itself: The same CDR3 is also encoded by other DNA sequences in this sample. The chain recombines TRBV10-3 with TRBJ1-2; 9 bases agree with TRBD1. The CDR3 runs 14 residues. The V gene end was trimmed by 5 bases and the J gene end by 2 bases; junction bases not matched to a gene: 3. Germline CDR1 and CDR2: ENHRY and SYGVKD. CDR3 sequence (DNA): TGTGCCATCAGTAGGGACAGGGCGAACTATGGCTACACCTTC. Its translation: CAISRDRANYGYTF.

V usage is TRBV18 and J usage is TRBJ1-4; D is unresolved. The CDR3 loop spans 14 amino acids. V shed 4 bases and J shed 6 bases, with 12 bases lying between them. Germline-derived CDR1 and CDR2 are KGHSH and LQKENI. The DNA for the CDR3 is TGTGCCAGCTCACGATCTGCGTCCGATGAAAAACTGTTTTTT. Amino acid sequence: CASSRSASDEKLFF.

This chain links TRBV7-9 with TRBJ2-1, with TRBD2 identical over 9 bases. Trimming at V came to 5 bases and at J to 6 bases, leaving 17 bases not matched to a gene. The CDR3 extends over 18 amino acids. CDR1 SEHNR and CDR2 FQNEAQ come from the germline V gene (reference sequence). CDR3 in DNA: TGTGCCAGCAGCCCACCCAGGACTAGCGAGGGCCCCCGCAATGAGCAGTTCTTC. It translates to CASSPPRTSEGPRNEQFF.

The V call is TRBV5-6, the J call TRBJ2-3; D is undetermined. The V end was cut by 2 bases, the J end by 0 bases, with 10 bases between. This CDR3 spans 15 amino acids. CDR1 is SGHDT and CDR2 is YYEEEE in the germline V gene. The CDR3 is CASSLRGFSTDTQYF. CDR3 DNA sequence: TGTGCCAGCAGCTTAAGAGGTTTTAGCACAGATACGCAGTATTTT. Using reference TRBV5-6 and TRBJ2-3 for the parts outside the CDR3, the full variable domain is DAGVTQSPTHLIKTRGQQVTLRCSPKSGHDTVSWYQQALGQGPQFIFQYYEEEERQRGNFPDRFSGHQFPNYSSELNVNALLLGDSALYLCASSLRGFSTDTQYFGPGTRLTVL.

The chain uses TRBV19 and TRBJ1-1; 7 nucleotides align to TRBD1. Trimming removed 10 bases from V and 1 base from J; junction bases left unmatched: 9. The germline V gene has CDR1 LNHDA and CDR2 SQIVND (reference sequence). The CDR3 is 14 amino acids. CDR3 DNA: TGTGCCACCCGAAGGGGGCGGCAGAACACTGAAGCTTTCTTT. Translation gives CATRRGRQNTEAFF.

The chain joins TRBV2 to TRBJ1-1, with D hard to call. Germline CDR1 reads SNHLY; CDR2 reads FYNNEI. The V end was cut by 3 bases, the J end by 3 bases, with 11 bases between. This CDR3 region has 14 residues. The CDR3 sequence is CASSDLVEDTEAFF. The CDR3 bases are TGTGCCAGCAGTGACTTGGTGGAGGACACTGAAGCTTTCTTT.

Here the CDR3 reads CASGRGLTGLEAFF. In nucleotides, the CDR3 is TGTGCCAGCGGGAGGGGGTTAACAGGGCTTGAAGCTTTCTTT. The genes are TRBV6-5 and TRBJ1-1; tentative D call: TRBD1 (6 bases). Per the germline V gene, CDR1 is MNHEY and CDR2 is SVGAGI. V lost 8 bases to trimming and J lost 7 bases, with 20 bases between them. The CDR3 spans 14 residues.

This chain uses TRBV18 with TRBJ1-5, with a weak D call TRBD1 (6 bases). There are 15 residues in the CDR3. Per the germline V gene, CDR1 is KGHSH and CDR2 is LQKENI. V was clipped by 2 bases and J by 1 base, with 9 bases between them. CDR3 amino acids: CASSPNQGSNQPQHF. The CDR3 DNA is TGTGCCAGCTCACCAAATCAGGGGAGCAATCAGCCCCAGCATTTT.

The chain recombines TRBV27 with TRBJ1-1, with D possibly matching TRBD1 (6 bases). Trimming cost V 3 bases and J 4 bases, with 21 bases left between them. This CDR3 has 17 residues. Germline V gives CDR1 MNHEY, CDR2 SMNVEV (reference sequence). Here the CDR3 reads CASSFEQGIRYATEAFF. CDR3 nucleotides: TGTGCCAGCAGTTTCGAACAGGGAATAAGATATGCCACTGAAGCTTTCTTT.